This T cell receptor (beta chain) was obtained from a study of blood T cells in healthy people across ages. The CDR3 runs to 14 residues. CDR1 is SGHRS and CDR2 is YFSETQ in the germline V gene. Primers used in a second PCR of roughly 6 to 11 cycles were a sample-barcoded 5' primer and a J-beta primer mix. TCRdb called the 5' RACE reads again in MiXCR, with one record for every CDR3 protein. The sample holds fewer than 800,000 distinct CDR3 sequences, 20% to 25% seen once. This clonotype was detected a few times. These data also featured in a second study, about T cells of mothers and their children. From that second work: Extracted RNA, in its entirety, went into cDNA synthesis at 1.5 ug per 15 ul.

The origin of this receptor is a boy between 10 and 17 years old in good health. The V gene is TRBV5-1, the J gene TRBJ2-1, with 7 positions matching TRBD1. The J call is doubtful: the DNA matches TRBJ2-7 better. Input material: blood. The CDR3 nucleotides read TGCGCCAGCAGCTCCACGACAGGGCTGAACGAGCAGTACTTC. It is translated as CASSSTTGLNEQYF.